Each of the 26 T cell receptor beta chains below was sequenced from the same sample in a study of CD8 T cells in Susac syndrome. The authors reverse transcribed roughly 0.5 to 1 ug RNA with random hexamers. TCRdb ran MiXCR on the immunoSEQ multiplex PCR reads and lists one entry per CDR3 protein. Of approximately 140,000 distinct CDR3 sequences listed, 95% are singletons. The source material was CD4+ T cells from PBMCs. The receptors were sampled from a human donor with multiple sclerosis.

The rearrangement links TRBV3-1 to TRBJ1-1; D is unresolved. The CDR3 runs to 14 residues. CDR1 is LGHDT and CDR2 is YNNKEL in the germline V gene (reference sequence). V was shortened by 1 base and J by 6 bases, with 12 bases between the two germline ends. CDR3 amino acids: CASSQGLVVSEAFF. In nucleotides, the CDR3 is TGTGCCAGCAGCCAAGGACTAGTGGTGTCTGAAGCTTTCTTT. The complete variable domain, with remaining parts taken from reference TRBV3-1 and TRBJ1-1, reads DTAVSQTPKYLVTQMGNDKSIKCEQNLGHDTMYWYKQDSKKFLKIMFSYNNKELIINETVPNRFSPKSPDKAHLNLHINSLELGDSAVYFCASSQGLVVSEAFFGQGTRLTVV.

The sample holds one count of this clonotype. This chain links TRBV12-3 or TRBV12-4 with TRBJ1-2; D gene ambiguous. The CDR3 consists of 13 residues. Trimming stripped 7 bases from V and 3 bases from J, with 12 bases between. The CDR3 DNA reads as TGTGCCAGCACCGTGGGCGGCCACTATGGCTACACCTTC. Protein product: CASTVGGHYGYTF.

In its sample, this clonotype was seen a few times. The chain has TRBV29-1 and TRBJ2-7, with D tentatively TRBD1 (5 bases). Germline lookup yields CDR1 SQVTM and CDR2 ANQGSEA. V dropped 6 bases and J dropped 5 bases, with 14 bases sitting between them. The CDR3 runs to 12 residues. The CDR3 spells CSVAQGFNEQYF. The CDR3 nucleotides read TGCAGCGTGGCTCAGGGATTCAACGAGCAGTACTTC.

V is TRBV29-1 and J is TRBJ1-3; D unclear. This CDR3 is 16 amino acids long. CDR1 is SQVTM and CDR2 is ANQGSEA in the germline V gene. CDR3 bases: TGCAGTGCTCTCCGGGAAGCCAGTACCTCTGGAAACACCATATATTTT. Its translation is CSALREASTSGNTIYF.

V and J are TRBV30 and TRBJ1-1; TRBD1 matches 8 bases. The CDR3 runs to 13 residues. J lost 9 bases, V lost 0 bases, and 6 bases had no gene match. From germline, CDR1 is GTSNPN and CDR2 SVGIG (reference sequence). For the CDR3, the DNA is TGTGCCTGGAGTGTTCAGGGGGCGATTCAAGCTTTCTTT. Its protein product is CAWSVQGAIQAFF.

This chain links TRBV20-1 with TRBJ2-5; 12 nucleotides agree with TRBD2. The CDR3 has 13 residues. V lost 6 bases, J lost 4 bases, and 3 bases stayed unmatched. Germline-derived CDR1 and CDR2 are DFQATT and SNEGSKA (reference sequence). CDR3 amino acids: CSALAGGIETQYF. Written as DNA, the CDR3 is TGCAGTGCACTAGCGGGAGGCATAGAGACCCAGTACTTC.

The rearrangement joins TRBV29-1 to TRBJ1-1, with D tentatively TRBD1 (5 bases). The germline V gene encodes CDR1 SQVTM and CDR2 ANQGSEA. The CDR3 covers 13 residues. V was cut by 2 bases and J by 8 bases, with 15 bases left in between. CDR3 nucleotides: TGCAGCGTTGAACCCCAGATGGGGGGAGAAGCTTTCTTT. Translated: CSVEPQMGGEAFF.

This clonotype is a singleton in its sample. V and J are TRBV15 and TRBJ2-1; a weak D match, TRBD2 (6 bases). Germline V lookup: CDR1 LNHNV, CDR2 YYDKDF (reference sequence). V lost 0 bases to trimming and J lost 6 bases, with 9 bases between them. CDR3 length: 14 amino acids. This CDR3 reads CATSRDRGSNEQFF. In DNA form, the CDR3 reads TGTGCCACCAGCAGAGATCGGGGGTCCAATGAGCAGTTCTTC.

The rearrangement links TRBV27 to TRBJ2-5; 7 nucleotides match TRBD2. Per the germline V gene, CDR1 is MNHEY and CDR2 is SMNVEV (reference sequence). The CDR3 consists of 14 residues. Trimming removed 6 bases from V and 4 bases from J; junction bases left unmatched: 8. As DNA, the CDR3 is TGTGCCAGCAGATCGGGCGGCGGGGGAGAGACCCAGTACTTC. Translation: CASRSGGGGETQYF.

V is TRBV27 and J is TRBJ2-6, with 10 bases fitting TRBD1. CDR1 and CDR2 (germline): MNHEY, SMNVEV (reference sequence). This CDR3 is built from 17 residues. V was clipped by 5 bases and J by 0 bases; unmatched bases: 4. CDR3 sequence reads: CASSARTGGSGANVLTF. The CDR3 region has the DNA TGTGCCAGCAGTGCCCGGACAGGGGGCTCTGGGGCCAACGTCCTGACTTTC. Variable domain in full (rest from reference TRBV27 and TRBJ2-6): EAQVTQNPRYLITVTGKKLTVTCSQNMNHEYMSWYRQDPGLGLRQIYYSMNVEVTDKGDVPEGYKVSRKEKRNFPLILESPSPNQTSLYFCASSARTGGSGANVLTFGAGSRLTVL.

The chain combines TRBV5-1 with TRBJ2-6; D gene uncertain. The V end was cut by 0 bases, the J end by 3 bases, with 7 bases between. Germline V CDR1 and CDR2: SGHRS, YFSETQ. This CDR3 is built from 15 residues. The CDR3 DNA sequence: TGCGCCAGCAGCTTGGTCTCAGGTGGGGCCAACGTCCTGACTTTC. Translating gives CASSLVSGGANVLTF.

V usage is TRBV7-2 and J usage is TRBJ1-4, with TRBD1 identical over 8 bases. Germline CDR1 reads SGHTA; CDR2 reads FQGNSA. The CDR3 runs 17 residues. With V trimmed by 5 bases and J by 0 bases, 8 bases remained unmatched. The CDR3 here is CASSRTTGGTTNEKLFF. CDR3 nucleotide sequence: TGTGCCAGCAGCCGAACCACAGGGGGAACAACTAATGAAAAACTGTTTTTT.

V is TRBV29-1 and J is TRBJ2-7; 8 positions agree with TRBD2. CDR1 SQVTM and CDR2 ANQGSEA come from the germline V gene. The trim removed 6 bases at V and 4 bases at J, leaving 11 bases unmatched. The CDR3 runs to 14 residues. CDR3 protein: CSVAPGLAGYEQYF. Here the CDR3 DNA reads TGCAGCGTAGCCCCCGGTCTAGCGGGTTACGAGCAGTACTTC.

The CDR3 is CASRQNTGNDEQYF. The CDR3 DNA sequence: TGCGCCAGCAGACAAAATACAGGGAACGACGAGCAGTACTTC. The chain carries TRBV5-1 and TRBJ2-7, with D perhaps matching TRBD1 (6 bases). The CDR3 is 14 residues long. V shed 5 bases and J shed 5 bases, with 17 bases lying between them. The germline CDR1 and CDR2 sequences are SGHRS and YFSETQ.

The DNA of the CDR3 is TGTGCCTGGAGTAGGATGAATTCACCCCTCCACTTT. Translation: CAWSRMNSPLHF. The V gene is TRBV30, the J gene TRBJ1-6; D unclear. CDR3 length: 12 amino acids. Germline lookup yields CDR1 GTSNPN and CDR2 SVGIG (reference sequence). V lost 2 bases and J lost 7, with 6 bases in between.

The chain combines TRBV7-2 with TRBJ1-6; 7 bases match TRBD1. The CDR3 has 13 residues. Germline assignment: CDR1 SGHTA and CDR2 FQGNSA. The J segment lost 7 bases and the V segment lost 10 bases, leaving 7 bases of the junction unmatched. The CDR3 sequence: CATRGGANSPLHF. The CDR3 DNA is TGTGCCACCCGAGGGGGCGCAAATTCACCCCTCCACTTT.

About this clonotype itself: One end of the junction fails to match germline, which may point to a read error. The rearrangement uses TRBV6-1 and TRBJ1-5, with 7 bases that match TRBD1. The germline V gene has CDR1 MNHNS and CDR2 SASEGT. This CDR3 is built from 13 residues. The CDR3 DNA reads TGTGCCAGCAGTGAACAAATACAGGGGATTCTTTGTTTT. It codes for CASSEQIQGILCF.

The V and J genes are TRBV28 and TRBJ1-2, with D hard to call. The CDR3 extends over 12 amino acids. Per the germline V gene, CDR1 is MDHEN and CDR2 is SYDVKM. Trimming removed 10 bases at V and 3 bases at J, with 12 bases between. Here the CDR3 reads CATVATDYGYTF. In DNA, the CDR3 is TGTGCCACCGTGGCGACCGACTATGGCTACACCTTC.

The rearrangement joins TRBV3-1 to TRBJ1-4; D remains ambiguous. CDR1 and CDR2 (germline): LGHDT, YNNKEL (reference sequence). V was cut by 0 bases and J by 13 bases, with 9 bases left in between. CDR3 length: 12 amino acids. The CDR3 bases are TGTGCCAGCAGCCAAGAGCTAGGCCCACTGTTTTTT. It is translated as CASSQELGPLFF.

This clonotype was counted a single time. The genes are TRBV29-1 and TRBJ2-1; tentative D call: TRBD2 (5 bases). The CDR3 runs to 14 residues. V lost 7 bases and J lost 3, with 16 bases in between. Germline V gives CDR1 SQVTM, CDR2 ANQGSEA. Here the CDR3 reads CSARSAGLYNEQFF. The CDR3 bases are TGCAGCGCCCGTTCTGCGGGCCTCTACAATGAGCAGTTCTTC.

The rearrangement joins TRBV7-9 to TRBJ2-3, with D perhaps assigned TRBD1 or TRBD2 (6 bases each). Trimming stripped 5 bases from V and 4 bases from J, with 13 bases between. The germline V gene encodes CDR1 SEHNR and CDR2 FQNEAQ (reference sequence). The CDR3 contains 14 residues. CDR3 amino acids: CASSPGGVADTQYF. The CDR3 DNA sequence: TGTGCCAGCAGCCCCGGGGGCGTGGCAGATACGCAGTATTTT.

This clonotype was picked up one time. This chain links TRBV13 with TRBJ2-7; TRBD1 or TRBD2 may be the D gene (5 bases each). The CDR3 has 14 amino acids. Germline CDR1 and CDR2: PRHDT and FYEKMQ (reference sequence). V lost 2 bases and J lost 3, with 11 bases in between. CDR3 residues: CASSLSSGSYEQYF. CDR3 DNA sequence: TGTGCCAGCAGCTTAAGTTCAGGGAGCTACGAGCAGTACTTC.

The CDR3 sequence is CASSGGDSGTDTQYF. CDR3 sequence (DNA): TGTGCCAGCAGCGGCGGGGACTCTGGCACAGATACGCAGTATTTT. This chain links TRBV7-9 with TRBJ2-3, with D possibly matching TRBD2 (6 bases). Germline V lookup: CDR1 SEHNR, CDR2 FQNEAQ (reference sequence). The CDR3 length is 15 residues. Trimming cost V 5 bases and J 1 base, with 13 bases left between them.

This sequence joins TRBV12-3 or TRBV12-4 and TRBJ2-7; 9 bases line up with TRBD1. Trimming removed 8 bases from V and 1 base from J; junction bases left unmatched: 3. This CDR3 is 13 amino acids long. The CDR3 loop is CASGGQGSYEQYF. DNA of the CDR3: TGTGCCAGCGGGGGACAGGGTTCCTACGAGCAGTACTTC.

Here the CDR3 reads CSVAHTGLSYEQYF. As DNA, the CDR3 is TGCAGCGTTGCTCATACGGGGCTCTCCTACGAGCAGTACTTC. The chain has TRBV29-1 and TRBJ2-7; D might be TRBD1 or TRBD2, each matching 5 bases. The CDR3 loop spans 14 amino acids. From germline, CDR1 is SQVTM and CDR2 ANQGSEA. Trimming left V 4 bases short and J 0 bases short, with 13 bases between.

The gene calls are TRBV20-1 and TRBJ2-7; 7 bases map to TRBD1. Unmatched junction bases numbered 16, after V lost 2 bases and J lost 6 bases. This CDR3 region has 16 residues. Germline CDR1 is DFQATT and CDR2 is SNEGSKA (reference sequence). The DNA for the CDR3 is TGCAGTGCTAGACCCCGGTCAGCACTAACAGGGGTCGAGCAGTACTTC. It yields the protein CSARPRSALTGVEQYF.